The entry below gives a single T cell receptor (beta chain) sequence along with its context. The germline V gene encodes CDR1 SGHRS and CDR2 YFSETQ. The CDR3 has 15 residues. With V trimmed by 5 bases and J by 6 bases, 6 bases remained unmatched. This entry belongs to a study of blood T cell repertoires in COVID-19. Study-level information: Nucleic acid was either cDNA or gDNA, and it came from T cells, B-cell-depleted T cells, or PBMCs.

Source study methods: The assay estimated nucleated cells by amplifying reference gene primers. The repertoire was sequenced with immunoSEQ multiplex PCR; TCRdb's copy has only in-frame clones and lacks some. V, J and clone size derive from that table, while D and trimming were established from the DNA sequence. The sample records 80,000 or so clones, 80% to 90% being singletons. V gene TRBV5-1 combines with J gene TRBJ2-2, with 11 positions matching TRBD2. The TCR originated in a human donor in a cohort sampled during active COVID-19. The sample comprised peripheral blood. The CDR3 coding sequence is TGCGCCAGCAGAGGGACTAGCGGAACGTCCGGGGAGCTGTTTTTT. Encoded protein: CASRGTSGTSGELFF.